The rows below give T cell receptor beta chains drawn from one sample of a study of blood T cell repertoires in COVID-19. Only in-frame clones appear in the TCRdb table, and some are missing; sequencing was by immunoSEQ multiplex PCR. In the table there are approximately 350,000 clones, 65% to 90% of which are singletons. Sequenced material: peripheral blood. Source of these receptors: a woman in her sixties with COVID-19, enrolled during active disease. Both conserved end residues are part of each CDR3. The order of the fields is CDR3 length, J gene, clone size, D gene, V gene, CDR3 DNA, CDR3 protein. D genes are given only for firm matches. The size entry is marked missing in some rows and otherwise reads once, few, many or a size class.

CDR3 length: 16
J gene: TRBJ1-1
clone size: -
D gene: TRBD1
V gene: TRBV6-2/TRBV6-3
CDR3 DNA: TGTGCCAGCAGCCAGGACAGGGGATGGGGTAGGACTGAAGCTTTCTTT
CDR3 protein: CASSQDRGWGRTEAFF

CDR3 length: 15
J gene: TRBJ2-3
clone size: -
D gene: TRBD2
V gene: TRBV5-1
CDR3 DNA: TGCGCCAGCAGCCCCCCTAGCGGGGTCACAGATACGCAGTATTTT
CDR3 protein: CASSPPSGVTDTQYF

CDR3 length: 15
J gene: TRBJ2-7
clone size: -
D gene: -
V gene: TRBV7-2
CDR3 DNA: TGTGCCAGCAGCCCCATCGGGTCGTCCCTATACGAGCAGTACTTC
CDR3 protein: CASSPIGSSLYEQYF

CDR3 length: 13
J gene: TRBJ1-2
clone size: -
D gene: TRBD1
V gene: TRBV5-6
CDR3 DNA: TGTGCCAGCAGCTTACAGGGGGCTTACGGCTACACCTTC
CDR3 protein: CASSLQGAYGYTF

CDR3 length: 13
J gene: TRBJ1-2
clone size: -
D gene: -
V gene: TRBV2
CDR3 DNA: TGTGCCAGCAGTGGACAGACTAACTATGGCTACACCTTC
CDR3 protein: CASSGQTNYGYTF

CDR3 length: 13
J gene: TRBJ1-2
clone size: few
D gene: -
V gene: TRBV6-2/TRBV6-3
CDR3 DNA: TGTGCCAGCAGTTACGACAGTAACTATGGCTACACCTTC
CDR3 protein: CASSYDSNYGYTF

CDR3 length: 15
J gene: TRBJ2-1
clone size: -
D gene: TRBD2
V gene: TRBV4-2
CDR3 DNA: TGTGCCAGCAGCCGGGGCCTAGCGGGACCCCCGGAGCAGTTCTTC
CDR3 protein: CASSRGLAGPPEQFF

CDR3 length: 15
J gene: TRBJ2-2
clone size: -
D gene: -
V gene: TRBV10-3
CDR3 DNA: TGTGCCATCAGTGAGATGAATACTGGCACCGGGGAGCTGTTTTTT
CDR3 protein: CAISEMNTGTGELFF

CDR3 length: 13
J gene: TRBJ1-2
clone size: -
D gene: TRBD1
V gene: TRBV10-1
CDR3 DNA: TGCGCCAGTTCCTCCGGGACAGCGTATGGCTACACCTTC
CDR3 protein: CASSSGTAYGYTF

CDR3 length: 16
J gene: TRBJ1-6
clone size: few
D gene: -
V gene: TRBV6-4
CDR3 DNA: TGTGCCAGCACGGAAGGAGATAGACAGGTAGGTTCACCCCTCCACTTT
CDR3 protein: CASTEGDRQVGSPLHF

CDR3 length: 15
J gene: TRBJ2-3
clone size: -
D gene: -
V gene: TRBV6-5
CDR3 DNA: TGTGCCAGCAGTTACGGGCCCGGCCGCACAGATACGCAGTATTTT
CDR3 protein: CASSYGPGRTDTQYF

CDR3 length: 15
J gene: TRBJ2-2
clone size: -
D gene: -
V gene: TRBV6-5
CDR3 DNA: TGTGCCAGCAGTTACTCCGGGGGAACCACCGGGGAGCTGTTTTTT
CDR3 protein: CASSYSGGTTGELFF

CDR3 length: 11
J gene: TRBJ1-1
clone size: -
D gene: -
V gene: TRBV20-1
CDR3 DNA: TGCAGTGCTAGTCTGACAGTTGAAGCTTTCTTT
CDR3 protein: CSASLTVEAFF

CDR3 length: 15
J gene: TRBJ2-1
clone size: once
D gene: TRBD1
V gene: TRBV5-1
CDR3 DNA: TGCGCCAGCAGCTTGTCAGGGGGCTCCTACAATGAGCAGTTCTTC
CDR3 protein: CASSLSGGSYNEQFF

CDR3 length: 15
J gene: TRBJ1-3
clone size: few
D gene: TRBD1
V gene: TRBV20-1
CDR3 DNA: TGCAGTGCTAGTCAGGGGGTCCTAACTGGAAACACCATATATTTT
CDR3 protein: CSASQGVLTGNTIYF

CDR3 length: 12
J gene: TRBJ1-3
clone size: -
D gene: TRBD1
V gene: TRBV6-2/TRBV6-3
CDR3 DNA: TGTGCCAGCAGTCGGACAGGGAACACCATATATTTT
CDR3 protein: CASSRTGNTIYF

CDR3 length: 14
J gene: TRBJ1-1
clone size: -
D gene: -
V gene: TRBV5-1
CDR3 DNA: TGCGCCAGCAGCCCTTTTCAAACGGGCACTGAAGCTTTCTTT
CDR3 protein: CASSPFQTGTEAFF

CDR3 length: 14
J gene: TRBJ1-5
clone size: -
D gene: -
V gene: TRBV3-1/TRBV3-2
CDR3 DNA: TGTGCCAGCAGCCAAGCGGGAGGGAATCAGCCCCAGCATTTT
CDR3 protein: CASSQAGGNQPQHF

CDR3 length: 15
J gene: TRBJ1-2
clone size: -
D gene: TRBD1
V gene: TRBV3-1/TRBV3-2
CDR3 DNA: TGTGCCAGCAGAGCGTCCAAACAGGGGTGGTGGGGCTACACCTTC
CDR3 protein: CASRASKQGWWGYTF

CDR3 length: 15
J gene: TRBJ2-7
clone size: -
D gene: -
V gene: TRBV27
CDR3 DNA: TGTGCCAGCAGTTTTCCGGGGTATCAAGTTTTGGAGCAGTACTTC
CDR3 protein: CASSFPGYQVLEQYF

CDR3 length: 13
J gene: TRBJ1-2
clone size: few
D gene: -
V gene: TRBV2
CDR3 DNA: TGTGCCAGCAGGGCCAGGGATGGCTATGGCTACACCTTC
CDR3 protein: CASRARDGYGYTF

CDR3 length: 13
J gene: TRBJ1-2
clone size: -
D gene: -
V gene: TRBV3-1/TRBV3-2
CDR3 DNA: TGTGCCAGCAAACCGGGGGGCAGCTATGGCTACACCTTC
CDR3 protein: CASKPGGSYGYTF

CDR3 length: 16
J gene: TRBJ2-3
clone size: -
D gene: -
V gene: TRBV7-2
CDR3 DNA: TGTGCCAGCAGCTTAGCGGCCGGGGTCAGGACAGATACGCAGTATTTT
CDR3 protein: CASSLAAGVRTDTQYF

CDR3 length: 15
J gene: TRBJ2-1
clone size: -
D gene: TRBD2
V gene: TRBV7-2
CDR3 DNA: TGTGCCAGCAGCCCTGGCACTAGCGGGTCGAGCGAGCAGTTCTTC
CDR3 protein: CASSPGTSGSSEQFF

CDR3 length: 15
J gene: TRBJ2-7
clone size: -
D gene: -
V gene: TRBV19
CDR3 DNA: TGTGCCAGTAGTTCCTACTTCTCACAGGGCGACGAGCAGTACTTC
CDR3 protein: CASSSYFSQGDEQYF

CDR3 length: 16
J gene: TRBJ2-7
clone size: once
D gene: TRBD2
V gene: TRBV18
CDR3 DNA: TGTGCCAGCTCACCTGGGACTAGCGGGCGCGCCTACGAGCAGTACTTC
CDR3 protein: CASSPGTSGRAYEQYF

CDR3 length: 14
J gene: TRBJ2-2
clone size: -
D gene: -
V gene: TRBV5-4
CDR3 DNA: TGTGCCAGCAGCTTGTCCCTGGCCAGGGCGGAGCTGTTTTTT
CDR3 protein: CASSLSLARAELFF

CDR3 length: 16
J gene: TRBJ1-5
clone size: -
D gene: TRBD1
V gene: TRBV5-6
CDR3 DNA: TGTGCCAGCAGCTTGGCCGACAGGGCGATAGACCAGCCCCAGCATTTT
CDR3 protein: CASSLADRAIDQPQHF

CDR3 length: 15
J gene: TRBJ2-5
clone size: -
D gene: -
V gene: TRBV7-6
CDR3 DNA: TGTGCCAGCAGTTGGATTCGGGGGGCACAAGAGACCCAGTACTTC
CDR3 protein: CASSWIRGAQETQYF

CDR3 length: 16
J gene: TRBJ1-3
clone size: -
D gene: -
V gene: TRBV5-5
CDR3 DNA: TGTGCCAGCAGCTTTCTGTCGAGCCGCTCTGGAAACACCATATATTTT
CDR3 protein: CASSFLSSRSGNTIYF

CDR3 length: 15
J gene: TRBJ1-4
clone size: -
D gene: -
V gene: TRBV19
CDR3 DNA: TGTGCCAGTTCCGGGACAAGTTTAACTAATGAAAAACTGTTTTTT
CDR3 protein: CASSGTSLTNEKLFF

CDR3 length: 16
J gene: TRBJ1-1
clone size: -
D gene: TRBD1
V gene: TRBV23-1
CDR3 DNA: TGCGCCAGCAGTCGAGACAGGGAACTCATGAACACTGAAGCTTTCTTT
CDR3 protein: CASSRDRELMNTEAFF

CDR3 length: 14
J gene: TRBJ2-7
clone size: -
D gene: -
V gene: TRBV2
CDR3 DNA: TGTGCCAGCAGTGTTTCTGGGGCCAACTACGAGCAGTACTTC
CDR3 protein: CASSVSGANYEQYF

CDR3 length: 15
J gene: TRBJ1-6
clone size: -
D gene: -
V gene: TRBV5-1
CDR3 DNA: TGCGCCAGCAGCTTGGCGGGGTACGCAGATTCACCCCTCCACTTT
CDR3 protein: CASSLAGYADSPLHF

CDR3 length: 13
J gene: TRBJ2-7
clone size: -
D gene: -
V gene: TRBV6-5
CDR3 DNA: TGTGCCAGCAGCTCCCTCGCAGGGCGCGAGCAGTACTTC
CDR3 protein: CASSSLAGREQYF

CDR3 length: 17
J gene: TRBJ1-5
clone size: -
D gene: TRBD1
V gene: TRBV5-1
CDR3 DNA: TGCGCCAGCTGGCCCCTTGGGGGGACAGGGAAAAATCAGCCCCAGCATTTT
CDR3 protein: CASWPLGGTGKNQPQHF

CDR3 length: 15
J gene: TRBJ2-5
clone size: -
D gene: -
V gene: TRBV11-3
CDR3 DNA: TGTGCCAGCAGCTTAAAGCAGGGGTGGGAAGAGACCCAGTACTTC
CDR3 protein: CASSLKQGWEETQYF

CDR3 length: 15
J gene: TRBJ2-1
clone size: -
D gene: TRBD2
V gene: TRBV11-2
CDR3 DNA: TGTGCCAGCAGCCTTAGCGGGGGATTCTACAATGAGCAGTTCTTC
CDR3 protein: CASSLSGGFYNEQFF

CDR3 length: 15
J gene: TRBJ1-1
clone size: -
D gene: -
V gene: TRBV5-8
CDR3 DNA: TGTGCCAGCAGTTGGAGATCTCGGGATCGCACTGAAGCTTTCTTT
CDR3 protein: CASSWRSRDRTEAFF

CDR3 length: 16
J gene: TRBJ2-7
clone size: -
D gene: -
V gene: TRBV7-6
CDR3 DNA: TGTGCCAGCAGCTTGGGGGCGGAGGCCCCCCTCTACGAGCAGTACTTC
CDR3 protein: CASSLGAEAPLYEQYF

CDR3 length: 15
J gene: TRBJ1-5
clone size: -
D gene: -
V gene: TRBV20-1
CDR3 DNA: TGCAGTGCCAGTGGGGTCCCGGGTAGCAATCAGCCCCAGCATTTT
CDR3 protein: CSASGVPGSNQPQHF

CDR3 length: 14
J gene: TRBJ1-5
clone size: -
D gene: -
V gene: TRBV3-1/TRBV3-2
CDR3 DNA: TGTGCCAGCAGCCAAGATGCAGGGTGGCAGCCCCAGCATTTT
CDR3 protein: CASSQDAGWQPQHF

CDR3 length: 17
J gene: TRBJ2-7
clone size: -
D gene: TRBD1
V gene: TRBV4-2
CDR3 DNA: TGTGCCAGCAGCCAAGACAGGCCGTGGGACAGGGGCCACGAGCAGTACTTC
CDR3 protein: CASSQDRPWDRGHEQYF

CDR3 length: 15
J gene: TRBJ2-1
clone size: few
D gene: TRBD2
V gene: TRBV9
CDR3 DNA: TGTGCCAGCAGCCTACTAGCGGGGGGATACAATGAGCAGTTCTTC
CDR3 protein: CASSLLAGGYNEQFF

CDR3 length: 14
J gene: TRBJ1-4
clone size: -
D gene: -
V gene: TRBV7-9
CDR3 DNA: TGTGCCAGCAGCTTAGACAGGTTTGACGAAAAACTGTTTTTT
CDR3 protein: CASSLDRFDEKLFF

CDR3 length: 13
J gene: TRBJ2-7
clone size: -
D gene: TRBD1
V gene: TRBV19
CDR3 DNA: TGTGCCAGTAGTGACACAGGGGTCAACGAGCAGTACTTC
CDR3 protein: CASSDTGVNEQYF

CDR3 length: 15
J gene: TRBJ1-2
clone size: -
D gene: TRBD1
V gene: TRBV5-1
CDR3 DNA: TGCGCCAGCACAAACCCCGGGACAGGGGGCGCGGGCTACACCTTC
CDR3 protein: CASTNPGTGGAGYTF

CDR3 length: 15
J gene: TRBJ1-5
clone size: few
D gene: -
V gene: TRBV3-1/TRBV3-2
CDR3 DNA: TGTGCCAGCAGCCAAGGACTGGTTAGCAATCAGCCCCAGCATTTT
CDR3 protein: CASSQGLVSNQPQHF

CDR3 length: 12
J gene: TRBJ1-2
clone size: -
D gene: TRBD1
V gene: TRBV30
CDR3 DNA: TGTGCCTGGACAGGGGGGAACTATGGCTACACCTTC
CDR3 protein: CAWTGGNYGYTF

CDR3 length: 16
J gene: TRBJ1-6
clone size: -
D gene: TRBD1
V gene: TRBV18
CDR3 DNA: TGTGCCAGCTCACCGCAGGACAGGGGAAGTGGGTCACCCCTCCACTTT
CDR3 protein: CASSPQDRGSGSPLHF